These T cell receptor beta chains were read from a single sample in a study of cytomegalovirus exposure and HLA in healthy donors. Using immunoSEQ multiplex PCR, the repertoire was profiled, and TCRdb retains in-frame clones only, with some absent. The sample is made up of about 54,000 clones, and the top ten hold 6% to 7.5% of it. Sequencing used PBMCs. The origin of the receptors is a woman aged 40-49 years in good health and CMV-seronegative. CDR3s include the opening cysteine and the closing phenylalanine or tryptophan. The order of the fields is V gene, D gene, J gene, CDR3 protein, CDR3 DNA. The D gene is left open where the match is weak.

TRBV7-2	-	TRBJ1-4	CASSLAGRDEKLFF	TGTGCCAGCAGCTTAGCGGGCAGGGATGAAAAACTGTTTTTT
TRBV7-9	TRBD1	TRBJ1-2	CASSLAGTESANYGYTF	TGTGCCAGCAGCTTAGCCGGGACAGAATCAGCTAACTATGGCTACACCTTC
TRBV6-6	-	TRBJ1-6	CASSYTQGSYNSPLHF	TGTGCCAGCAGTTACACCCAGGGATCCTATAATTCACCCCTCCACTTT
TRBV7-3	TRBD2	TRBJ2-1	CASSFLAEPYNEQFF	TGTGCCAGCAGCTTTCTAGCGGAGCCCTACAATGAGCAGTTCTTC
TRBV18	-	TRBJ1-2	CASSPRESDGYTF	TGTGCCAGCTCACCGCGAGAGAGTGATGGCTACACCTTC
TRBV29-1	TRBD1	TRBJ2-7	CSVGDREDEQYF	TGCAGCGTGGGGGACAGGGAGGACGAGCAGTACTTC
TRBV19	-	TRBJ1-4	CASSIGMQGEKLFF	TGTGCCAGTAGTATCGGGATGCAGGGGGAAAAACTGTTTTTT
TRBV19	-	TRBJ2-4	CASSIPGNIQYF	TGTGCCAGTAGTATACCAGGAAACATTCAGTACTTC
TRBV19	-	TRBJ1-5	CASSGQINQPQHF	TGTGCCAGTAGCGGACAGATTAATCAGCCCCAGCATTTT
TRBV5-1	TRBD2	TRBJ2-7	CASSPSGLAGGLAYEQYF	TGCGCCAGCAGTCCATCGGGACTAGCGGGAGGATTAGCCTACGAGCAGTACTTC
TRBV7-2	TRBD2	TRBJ2-1	CASSWIAGDHNEQFF	TGTGCCAGCAGCTGGATAGCGGGGGACCACAATGAGCAGTTCTTC
TRBV15	-	TRBJ2-1	CATSPTPTYNEQFF	TGTGCCACCAGCCCTACGCCCACCTACAATGAGCAGTTCTTC
TRBV18	TRBD2	TRBJ2-3	CASSPWTSGGADTQYF	TGTGCCAGCTCACCCTGGACTAGCGGAGGGGCAGATACGCAGTATTTT
TRBV10-3	-	TRBJ1-5	CAISESMGDISNQPQHF	TGTGCCATCAGTGAGTCGATGGGAGATATTAGCAATCAGCCCCAGCATTTT
TRBV6-6	TRBD1	TRBJ1-2	CASSPGTVYGYTF	TGTGCCAGCAGCCCCGGGACAGTCTATGGCTACACCTTC
TRBV9	TRBD1	TRBJ1-1	CASNRQGNTEDFF	TGTGCCAGCAACCGACAGGGGAATACTGAAGATTTCTTT
TRBV30	-	TRBJ2-6	CAWSLSFYSGANVLTF	TGTGCCTGGAGTCTAAGCTTTTACTCTGGGGCCAACGTCCTGACTTTC
TRBV7-9	TRBD1	TRBJ1-2	CASSLGGQGWSYGYTF	TGTGCCAGCAGCCTTGGGGGACAGGGCTGGTCCTATGGCTACACCTTC
TRBV30	-	TRBJ1-1	CAWSPQENTEAFF	TGTGCCTGGAGTCCACAGGAGAACACTGAAGCTTTCTTT
TRBV18	TRBD1	TRBJ2-7	CASSPSGDRALFGQYF	TGTGCCAGCTCACCATCCGGGGACAGGGCCCTCTTCGGGCAGTACTTC
TRBV30	TRBD1	TRBJ2-3	CAGSVGLRGPDTQYF	TGTGCCGGGAGTGTAGGTCTCAGGGGGCCAGATACGCAGTATTTT
TRBV9	TRBD1	TRBJ2-4	CASSTLQGAPINIQYF	TGTGCCAGCAGCACCTTACAGGGGGCCCCCATAAACATTCAGTACTTC
TRBV4-2	TRBD1	TRBJ1-4	CASSPLDRESGKLFF	TGTGCCAGCAGTCCCCTCGACAGGGAAAGCGGAAAACTGTTTTTT
TRBV7-2	-	TRBJ2-5	CASTFREDGETQYF	TGTGCCAGCACCTTTAGGGAGGACGGGGAGACCCAGTACTTC
TRBV7-9	-	TRBJ1-2	CASSLESGIYGYTF	TGTGCCAGCAGCTTGGAGTCAGGGATCTATGGCTACACCTTC
TRBV6-6	TRBD1	TRBJ2-3	CASSWWDRDTDTQYF	TGTGCCAGCAGTTGGTGGGACAGAGATACAGATACGCAGTATTTT
TRBV7-2	TRBD2	TRBJ2-3	CASSLALAGAQDTQYF	TGTGCCAGCAGCTTAGCGCTAGCGGGAGCTCAAGATACGCAGTATTTT
TRBV29-1	TRBD1	TRBJ2-5	CSVEDGQGLKTQYF	TGCAGCGTTGAAGATGGACAGGGGCTGAAGACCCAGTACTTC
TRBV5-1	-	TRBJ1-4	CASSLDRENEKLFF	TGCGCCAGCAGCTTGGACAGAGAGAATGAAAAACTGTTTTTT
TRBV5-4	TRBD2	TRBJ2-1	CASSLAPASGGAGEQFF	TGTGCCAGCAGCTTAGCTCCGGCTAGCGGGGGGGCGGGGGAGCAGTTCTTC
TRBV5-1	-	TRBJ1-3	CASSTSSSGNTIYF	TGCGCCAGCAGCACTTCGAGCTCTGGAAACACCATATATTTT
TRBV27	-	TRBJ1-2	CASSSIPPQMGPNYGYTF	TGTGCCAGCAGTTCGATACCCCCCCAGATGGGCCCTAACTATGGCTACACCTTC
TRBV19	-	TRBJ1-1	CASIEGGQPATEAFF	TGTGCCAGTATTGAAGGAGGGCAGCCCGCAACTGAAGCTTTCTTT
TRBV21-1	-	TRBJ2-3	CASSTRDSRASSTDTQYF	TGTGCCAGCAGCACCAGGGACTCCAGGGCTTCTAGCACAGATACGCAGTATTTT
TRBV5-3	-	TRBJ2-7	CARSSHRDWSYEQYF	TGTGCCAGAAGCTCACACCGGGACTGGTCCTACGAGCAGTACTTC
TRBV28	TRBD1	TRBJ2-7	CASSSSAGGYEQYF	TGTGCCAGCAGTTCATCCGCAGGGGGCTACGAGCAGTACTTC
TRBV5-1	TRBD2	TRBJ2-7	CASSLDAGEYEQYF	TGCGCCAGCAGCTTGGATGCGGGAGAATACGAGCAGTACTTC
TRBV10-3	-	TRBJ1-1	CAISEIRGNTEAFF	TGTGCCATCAGTGAGATAAGGGGTAACACTGAAGCTTTCTTT
TRBV5-1	-	TRBJ2-1	CASSLLGSIYNEQFF	TGCGCCAGCAGCCTACTAGGATCCATTTACAATGAGCAGTTCTTC
TRBV13	TRBD1	TRBJ2-7	CASSANGGQGPHPYEQYF	TGTGCCAGCAGCGCAAACGGGGGACAGGGACCTCACCCCTACGAGCAGTACTTC
TRBV6-7	TRBD2	TRBJ2-1	CASSYSLAGDNEQFF	TGTGCCAGCAGTTACTCTCTAGCGGGAGACAATGAGCAGTTCTTC
TRBV27	TRBD1	TRBJ2-2	CASSPARQGSVGELFF	TGTGCCAGCAGTCCCGCAAGACAGGGTAGTGTCGGGGAGCTGTTTTTT
TRBV27	TRBD2	TRBJ2-3	CASSTGLAGYPDTQYF	TGTGCCAGCAGCACCGGACTAGCGGGCTACCCAGATACGCAGTATTTT